The 2 T cell receptor beta chains below all came from one sample that was sequenced in a study of T cell responses to AZD1222 COVID-19 vaccine. The data were produced by immunoSEQ multiplex PCR, yet TCRdb's version contains in-frame clones alone and is incomplete. The data contain approximately 150,000 clones, 92% of them seen just once; the ten biggest clones take up around 1.6%. The specimen was peripheral blood, collected on day 0 of AZD1222 vaccination. The receptors were sampled from an adult in good health.

The table lists this clone with a count of one. V and J are TRBV15 and TRBJ2-2; D assignment may be TRBD1 or TRBD2 (5 bases each). Trimming stripped 9 bases from V and 3 bases from J, with 14 bases between. The CDR3 runs to 14 residues. Germline V gene lookup returns CDR1 LNHNV and CDR2 YYDKDF (reference sequence). For the CDR3, the DNA is TGTGCCACGGGTTTGGGGACGGACACCGGGGAGCTGTTTTTT. Its translation is CATGLGTDTGELFF.

The V call is TRBV15, the J call TRBJ1-4; TRBD1 aligns across 7 bases. Trimming cost V 6 bases and J 11 bases; bases outside gene matches: 9. Germline lookup yields CDR1 LNHNV and CDR2 YYDKDF (reference sequence). The CDR3 is 13 residues long. This CDR3 is CATRKFPTGKLFF. The CDR3 bases are TGTGCCACCAGAAAATTTCCGACAGGGAAACTGTTTTTT.